One T cell receptor (beta chain) is described in this entry. This sample was included in a study of cytomegalovirus exposure and HLA in healthy donors. Primers for the PCR totalled 60 Vbeta and 13 Jbeta. Data came from immunoSEQ multiplex PCR; TCRdb stores just in-frame clones and leaves some out. The repertoire includes about 210,000 clones, around 76% of them detected once, and roughly 6% sits in the top ten. Healthy bone marrow donors made up the donor group. Germline V lookup: CDR1 SQVTM, CDR2 ANQGSEA. This CDR3 comprises 12 residues. V dropped 4 bases and J dropped 14; count of bases not matched to a gene: 3.

The chain uses TRBV29-1 and TRBJ2-1; 15 bases agree with TRBD2. The receptor was derived from a man in his forties in good health and CMV-seropositive. What was sequenced was PBMCs. This chain's CDR3 is CSVVGLAGGEFF. CDR3 coding DNA: TGCAGCGTTGTCGGACTAGCGGGAGGGGAGTTCTTC.